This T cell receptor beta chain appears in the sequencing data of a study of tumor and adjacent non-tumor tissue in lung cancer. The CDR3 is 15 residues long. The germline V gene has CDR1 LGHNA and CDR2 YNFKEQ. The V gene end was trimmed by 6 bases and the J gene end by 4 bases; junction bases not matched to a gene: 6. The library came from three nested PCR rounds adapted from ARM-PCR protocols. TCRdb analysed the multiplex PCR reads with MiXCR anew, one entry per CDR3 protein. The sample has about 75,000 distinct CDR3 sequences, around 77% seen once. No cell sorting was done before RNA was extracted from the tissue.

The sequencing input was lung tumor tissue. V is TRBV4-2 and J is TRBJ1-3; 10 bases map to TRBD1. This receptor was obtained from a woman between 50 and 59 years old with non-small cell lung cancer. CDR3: CASSRGQGVGNTIYF. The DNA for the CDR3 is TGTGCCAGCAGTCGCGGACAGGGGGTAGGAAACACCATATATTTT.